This entry concerns a single T cell receptor (beta chain). Antigen: not known. Before the COVID-19 pandemic, during about 2011-2019, CD4+ T cells were taken from unexposed donors. After about 10 days of culture, CD4+ T cells were isolated. As cell numbers allowed, unexposed-donor CD4+ T cells faced SARS-CoV-2 S/N and four cold-coronavirus spikes. TCRdb keeps only in-frame clones here, not all; method: immunoSEQ multiplex PCR. The sample shows 20,000 to 25,000 clones, 76% of them seen only once. The sample belongs to a study of CD4 T cells in relation to SARS-CoV-2 and coronaviruses. Study-wide background: Controls used an HIV-1 Nef peptide pool or no peptide. Study-wide findings and caveats: Monoreactive clones expanded significantly more to SARS-CoV-2 than crossreactive clones did.

V lost 2 bases to trimming and J lost 4 bases, with 8 bases between them. From germline, CDR1 is SGHTA and CDR2 FQGTGA. The CDR3 loop spans 13 amino acids. This clonotype was sampled from a human donor in good health. The genes are TRBV7-3 and TRBJ2-5, with D uncertain. Sequencing was performed on CD4+ T cells from PBMCs, cultured in vitro. CDR3 coding DNA: TGTGCCAGCAGCTTAGCGGTAACAGAGACCCAGTACTTC. Translated, it gives CASSLAVTETQYF.